Each of the 25 T cell receptor beta chains below was sequenced from the same sample in a study of regulatory T cells in long-lasting Graves disease. Indicated time point: persistent/refractory GD, antithyroid drugs over 5 years with positive TRAb. Generation of the TCR library employed RNA extracted from PBMCs. To make TCR beta libraries, researchers used iRepertoire HTBI primers and Arm-PCR of CDR3 regions. TCRdb called the multiplex PCR reads again in MiXCR, with one record for every CDR3 protein. The table has around 500,000 distinct CDR3 sequences, 20% seen once. Material: peripheral blood mononuclear cells (PBMCs), obtained when the disease was refractory, from a patient treated with antithyroid drugs. These receptors were obtained from a female donor with Graves disease.

This chain joins TRBV29-1 and TRBJ2-3; 8 bases agree with TRBD2. This CDR3 comprises 13 residues. Germline loops: CDR1 SQVTM, CDR2 ANQGSEA. The trim removed 6 bases at V and 5 bases at J, leaving 7 bases unmatched. Here the CDR3 reads CSVRLARGDTQYF. DNA of the CDR3: TGCAGCGTAAGACTAGCGAGGGGAGATACGCAGTATTTT.

In its sample, this clonotype was seen a few times. The genes are TRBV20-1 and TRBJ2-7; 7 bases agree with TRBD2. CDR3 length: 12 residues. V trimming: 5 bases; J trimming: 3 bases; junction bases outside the gene matches: 4. The germline V gene has CDR1 DFQATT and CDR2 SNEGSKA (reference sequence). DNA of the CDR3: TGCAGTGCTCATACTAGCGTCTACGAGCAGTACTTC. This sequence encodes CSAHTSVYEQYF.

The chain is built from TRBV5-1 and TRBJ2-5; weak D call: TRBD1 (6 bases). CDR3 length: 15 amino acids. V gave up 2 bases and J gave up 1 base, with 12 bases separating them. Germline V gives CDR1 SGHRS, CDR2 YFSETQ. The CDR3, as DNA: TGCGCCAGCAGCTTCCCGGGACACATCCAAGAGACCCAGTACTTC. Translating gives CASSFPGHIQETQYF. Variable domain in full (rest from reference TRBV5-1 and TRBJ2-5): KAGVTQTPRYLIKTRGQQVTLSCSPISGHRSVSWYQQTPGQGLQFLFEYFSETQRNKGNFPGRFSGRQFSNSRSEMNVSTLELGDSALYLCASSFPGHIQETQYFGPGTRLLVL.

The genes are TRBV28 and TRBJ2-3, with 10 bases matching TRBD2. Trimming at V came to 7 bases and at J to 2 bases, leaving 24 bases not matched to a gene. Germline loops: CDR1 MDHEN, CDR2 SYDVKM. This CDR3 contains 21 residues. The CDR3, as DNA: TGTGCCAGCACCCACCACACCCTTCCCTTCACTAGCGGGGCCGACACAGATACGCAGTATTTT. Translation: CASTHHTLPFTSGADTDTQYF.

J is TRBJ1-3 and V is TRBV29-1; D not resolved. V dropped 7 bases and J dropped 0 bases, with 10 bases sitting between them. The CDR3 has 13 amino acids. Germline V gene data show CDR1 as SQVTM and CDR2 as ANQGSEA. The CDR3 here is CSAAQSSGNTIYF. The CDR3 DNA is TGCAGCGCAGCCCAAAGCTCTGGAAACACCATATATTTT.

Worth noting for this clonotype: Given a much more abundant clone one base away, this may be a read error. The chain combines TRBV12-3 or TRBV12-4 with TRBJ2-2, with D tentatively TRBD1 (6 bases). Trimming stripped 9 bases from V and 4 bases from J, with 15 bases between. The CDR3 runs to 14 residues. This CDR3 reads CASYTGTTTGELFF. As DNA, the CDR3 is TGTGCCAGTTACACCGGGACAACCACCGGGGAGCTGTTTTTT.

This clonotype has just one count. Because the CDR3 is missing its conserved closing phenylalanine or tryptophan, this is likely a read error. This rearrangement joins TRBV28 to TRBJ2-7; TRBD2 might be the D (5 bases). CDR1 is MDHEN and CDR2 is SYDVKM in the germline V gene. V lost 5 bases, J lost 3 bases, and 11 bases lay in between. The CDR3 is 13 amino acids. CDR3 sequence reads: CASSPRGSYEQYS. CDR3 bases: TGTGCCAGCAGTCCCCGGGGAAGCTACGAGCAGTACTCC.

Worth noting for this clonotype: A clone one base away is much larger, so this may be a read error. J is TRBJ2-7 and V is TRBV11-3, with D tentatively TRBD1 (6 bases). The CDR3 sequence is 14 residues long. V lost 10 bases and J lost 3, with 19 bases in between. CDR1 is SGHNT, CDR2 YENEEA, per germline. The CDR3 reads CATNPWTDDYEQYF. CDR3 nucleotide sequence: TGTGCCACCAACCCCTGGACAGACGACTACGAGCAGTACTTC. Full variable domain (rest looked up from reference TRBV11-3 and TRBJ2-7): EAGVVQSPRYKIIEKKQPVAFWCNPISGHNTLYWYLQNLGQGPELLIRYENEEAVDDSQLPKDRFSAERLKGVDSTLKIQPAELGDSAVYLCATNPWTDDYEQYFGPGTRLTVT.

Notes on this clonotype: One base away lies a much larger clone, so this may be a sequencing read error. The chain uses TRBV6-5 and TRBJ1-2; D not resolved. This CDR3 is built from 14 residues. Germline-derived CDR1 and CDR2 are MNHEY and SVGAGI. V lost 4 bases, J lost 8 bases, and 17 bases lay in between. The CDR3 bases are TGTGCCAGCAGTTCACCTAACCCAAATCAGGGCTACACCTTC. Residues: CASSSPNPNQGYTF.

This clonotype was counted many times. J is TRBJ1-4 and V is TRBV2, with a possible D match to TRBD1 (6 bases). Germline CDR1 is SNHLY and CDR2 is FYNNEI. V lost 5 bases and J 6 bases, leaving 31 bases between the germline ends. This CDR3 region has 20 residues. The CDR3 reads CASSHPDIGDTTGDDEKLFF. CDR3 in DNA: TGTGCCAGCAGTCACCCCGACATTGGGGACACGACGGGTGACGATGAAAAACTGTTTTTT.

This clonotype appeared a few times. A much larger clone sits a single nucleotide away, making a read error possible. The V and J genes are TRBV30 and TRBJ2-2; D not certain. V shed 3 bases and J shed 6 bases, with 2 bases lying between them. This CDR3 spans 10 amino acids. Germline assignment: CDR1 GTSNPN and CDR2 SVGIG (reference sequence). CDR3 bases: TGTGCCTGGAGGGCCGGGGAGCTGTTTTTT. Encoded protein: CAWRAGELFF.

The V call is TRBV30, the J call TRBJ2-7, with 9 nucleotides matching TRBD2. Germline CDR1 is GTSNPN and CDR2 is SVGIG (reference sequence). The CDR3 is made up of 17 amino acids. J was trimmed by 2 bases and V by 5 bases; bases with no gene match: 16. As DNA, the CDR3 is TGTGCCTGGGCATCCGGGACTAGCACGGAGAATGCCTACGAGCAGTACTTC. It encodes CAWASGTSTENAYEQYF.

This clonotype was seen repeatedly, ten times or more. V and J are TRBV11-2 and TRBJ1-2, with a weak D call TRBD1 (5 bases). Germline CDR1 and CDR2: SGHAT and FQNNGV. This CDR3 is 16 amino acids long. The V end lost 5 bases, the J end lost 0 bases, and 16 bases lay between the germline ends. The CDR3: CASSPQGRGANYGYTF. The CDR3 DNA follows: TGTGCCAGCAGCCCCCAGGGCAGAGGAGCTAACTATGGCTACACCTTC. Full variable domain (rest looked up from reference TRBV11-2 and TRBJ1-2): EAGVAQSPRYKIIEKRQSVAFWCNPISGHATLYWYQQILGQGPKLLIQFQNNGVVDDSQLPKDRFSAERLKGVDSTLKIQPAKLEDSAVYLCASSPQGRGANYGYTFGSGTRLTVV.

This clonotype showed up many times. This chain uses TRBV28 with TRBJ1-1; 7 bases map to TRBD1. V dropped 11 bases and J dropped 0; count of bases not matched to a gene: 9. CDR3 length equals 14 residues. Germline values: CDR1 MDHEN, CDR2 SYDVKM. The CDR3 here is CAGQAGHMNTEAFF. The CDR3 DNA is TGTGCCGGACAGGCAGGCCACATGAACACTGAAGCTTTCTTT.

The sample holds many counts of this clonotype. The gene calls are TRBV11-2 and TRBJ2-5; 10 bases agree with TRBD2. V lost 7 bases to trimming and J lost 2 bases; unmatched junction nucleotides: 13. Germline V CDR1 and CDR2: SGHAT, FQNNGV. The CDR3 is 17 residues long. The CDR3 DNA reads as TGTGCCAGCACACTAGCCGAAGGACTAGCGGCACAAGAGACCCAGTACTTC. This translates into CASTLAEGLAAQETQYF.

The V call is TRBV7-8, the J call TRBJ1-5; the D gene is possibly TRBD1 (6 bases). The germline gives CDR1 SGHVS, CDR2 FQNEAQ. This CDR3 has 15 amino acids. The V end was cut by 1 base, the J end by 7 bases, with 14 bases between. The CDR3 sequence is CASSLVSGVGQPQHF. The DNA of the CDR3 is TGTGCCAGCAGCTTAGTATCAGGGGTAGGGCAGCCCCAGCATTTT.

A note on this clonotype: A much larger clone differs from this one at a single base, so this may be a read error. The rearrangement joins TRBV2 to TRBJ1-2, with a possible D match to TRBD1 (5 bases). Germline V CDR1 and CDR2: SNHLY, FYNNEI. The CDR3 length is 15 residues. This CDR3 reads CAGRQRGEANYGYTF. The CDR3 bases are TGTGCCGGCAGACAGAGGGGTGAGGCTAACTATGGCTACACCTTC.

The J gene is TRBJ2-7, the V gene TRBV7-8; no definite D call. The V gene's germline CDR1 is SGHVS and CDR2 FQNEAQ. The CDR3 consists of 14 residues. V was clipped by 5 bases and J by 5 bases, with 16 bases between them. The chain's CDR3 is CASSPSLGFDEQYF. In DNA form, the CDR3 reads TGTGCCAGCAGCCCAAGTTTGGGGTTCGACGAGCAGTACTTC.

As for this clonotype: Since a much larger clone is just one base distant, this may be a read error. V usage is TRBV9 and J usage is TRBJ1-1; possible D gene TRBD1, 5 bases. The V and J ends lost 3 bases and 4 bases respectively, with 13 bases between them. This CDR3 contains 14 residues. The germline V gene encodes CDR1 SGDLS and CDR2 YYNGEE. CDR3 amino acids: CASSGDAQSTEAFF. In nucleotides, the CDR3 is TGTGCCAGCAGCGGGGACGCACAGAGCACTGAAGCTTTCTTT.

The sample holds a few counts of this clonotype. V gene TRBV3-1 combines with J gene TRBJ2-5; 11 bases match TRBD2. This CDR3 spans 17 amino acids. With V trimmed by 3 bases and J by 7 bases, 13 bases remained unmatched. Germline CDR1 LGHDT, CDR2 YNNKEL (reference sequence). CDR3 in DNA: TGTGCCAGCAGCCACCTACTAGCGGGAGCTTCATTTGGGACCCAGTACTTC. This sequence encodes CASSHLLAGASFGTQYF.

The chain couples TRBV20-1 to TRBJ2-7; 8 bases fit TRBD1. Germline V gene lookup returns CDR1 DFQATT and CDR2 SNEGSKA (reference sequence). The ends lost 6 bases at V and 1 base at J; junction bases unmatched: 5. The CDR3 has 13 residues. CDR3 DNA: TGCAGTGCAAAGGGACAGGCTTCCTACGAGCAGTACTTC. Protein product: CSAKGQASYEQYF.

A remark on this clonotype: With a much larger clone just one base away, this may be a read error. This chain joins TRBV11-2 and TRBJ2-2, with D possibly matching TRBD1 (7 bases). Trimming took 8 bases from V and 3 from J, leaving 22 bases between them. Per the germline V gene, CDR1 is SGHAT and CDR2 is FQNNGV. The CDR3 has 17 residues. Here the CDR3 reads CASGDTGEEWYTGELFF. The CDR3 DNA is TGTGCCAGCGGGGATACAGGGGAGGAATGGTACACCGGGGAGCTGTTTTTT.

This chain links TRBV19 with TRBJ1-5; D is undetermined. CDR3 length: 12 residues. The V gene's germline CDR1 is LNHDA and CDR2 SQIVND (reference sequence). V was cut by 3 bases and J by 7 bases, with 7 bases left in between. As DNA, the CDR3 is TGTGCCAGTAGTATCGTGGGCCAGCCCCAGCATTTT. Translating it yields CASSIVGQPQHF.

In its sample, this clonotype was seen many times. This chain links TRBV30 with TRBJ1-1, with no clear D. With 0 bases removed from V and 11 bases from J, the gap between germline ends came to 10 bases. CDR3 length equals 11 residues. Germline V gene lookup returns CDR1 GTSNPN and CDR2 SVGIG (reference sequence). CDR3 sequence: CAWSVRGMAFF. Written as DNA, the CDR3 is TGTGCCTGGAGTGTACGAGGTATGGCTTTCTTT.

This clonotype was seen more than once but under ten times. V gene TRBV20-1 combines with J gene TRBJ1-1; TRBD1 agrees at 7 bases. The germline CDR1 and CDR2 sequences are DFQATT and SNEGSKA (reference sequence). CDR3 length: 12 amino acids. J gave up 5 bases and V 6 bases, and 6 bases lay outside the gene matches. CDR3 amino acids: CSAIRGGTEAFF. In DNA, the CDR3 is TGCAGTGCCATCAGGGGGGGGACTGAAGCTTTCTTT.